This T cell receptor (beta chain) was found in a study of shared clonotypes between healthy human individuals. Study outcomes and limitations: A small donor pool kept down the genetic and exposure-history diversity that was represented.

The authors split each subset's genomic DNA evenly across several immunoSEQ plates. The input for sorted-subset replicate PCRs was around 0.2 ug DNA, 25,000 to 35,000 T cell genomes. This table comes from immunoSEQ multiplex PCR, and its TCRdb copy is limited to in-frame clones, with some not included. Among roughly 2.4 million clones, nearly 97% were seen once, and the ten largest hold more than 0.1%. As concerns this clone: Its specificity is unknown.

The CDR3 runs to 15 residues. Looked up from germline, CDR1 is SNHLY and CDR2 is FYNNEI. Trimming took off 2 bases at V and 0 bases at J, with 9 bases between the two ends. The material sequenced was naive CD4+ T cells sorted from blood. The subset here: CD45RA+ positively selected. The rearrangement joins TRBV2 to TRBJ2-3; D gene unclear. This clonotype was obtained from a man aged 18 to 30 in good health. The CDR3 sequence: CASSERLPSTDTQYF. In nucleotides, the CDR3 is TGTGCCAGCAGTGAACGACTGCCGAGCACAGATACGCAGTATTTT.